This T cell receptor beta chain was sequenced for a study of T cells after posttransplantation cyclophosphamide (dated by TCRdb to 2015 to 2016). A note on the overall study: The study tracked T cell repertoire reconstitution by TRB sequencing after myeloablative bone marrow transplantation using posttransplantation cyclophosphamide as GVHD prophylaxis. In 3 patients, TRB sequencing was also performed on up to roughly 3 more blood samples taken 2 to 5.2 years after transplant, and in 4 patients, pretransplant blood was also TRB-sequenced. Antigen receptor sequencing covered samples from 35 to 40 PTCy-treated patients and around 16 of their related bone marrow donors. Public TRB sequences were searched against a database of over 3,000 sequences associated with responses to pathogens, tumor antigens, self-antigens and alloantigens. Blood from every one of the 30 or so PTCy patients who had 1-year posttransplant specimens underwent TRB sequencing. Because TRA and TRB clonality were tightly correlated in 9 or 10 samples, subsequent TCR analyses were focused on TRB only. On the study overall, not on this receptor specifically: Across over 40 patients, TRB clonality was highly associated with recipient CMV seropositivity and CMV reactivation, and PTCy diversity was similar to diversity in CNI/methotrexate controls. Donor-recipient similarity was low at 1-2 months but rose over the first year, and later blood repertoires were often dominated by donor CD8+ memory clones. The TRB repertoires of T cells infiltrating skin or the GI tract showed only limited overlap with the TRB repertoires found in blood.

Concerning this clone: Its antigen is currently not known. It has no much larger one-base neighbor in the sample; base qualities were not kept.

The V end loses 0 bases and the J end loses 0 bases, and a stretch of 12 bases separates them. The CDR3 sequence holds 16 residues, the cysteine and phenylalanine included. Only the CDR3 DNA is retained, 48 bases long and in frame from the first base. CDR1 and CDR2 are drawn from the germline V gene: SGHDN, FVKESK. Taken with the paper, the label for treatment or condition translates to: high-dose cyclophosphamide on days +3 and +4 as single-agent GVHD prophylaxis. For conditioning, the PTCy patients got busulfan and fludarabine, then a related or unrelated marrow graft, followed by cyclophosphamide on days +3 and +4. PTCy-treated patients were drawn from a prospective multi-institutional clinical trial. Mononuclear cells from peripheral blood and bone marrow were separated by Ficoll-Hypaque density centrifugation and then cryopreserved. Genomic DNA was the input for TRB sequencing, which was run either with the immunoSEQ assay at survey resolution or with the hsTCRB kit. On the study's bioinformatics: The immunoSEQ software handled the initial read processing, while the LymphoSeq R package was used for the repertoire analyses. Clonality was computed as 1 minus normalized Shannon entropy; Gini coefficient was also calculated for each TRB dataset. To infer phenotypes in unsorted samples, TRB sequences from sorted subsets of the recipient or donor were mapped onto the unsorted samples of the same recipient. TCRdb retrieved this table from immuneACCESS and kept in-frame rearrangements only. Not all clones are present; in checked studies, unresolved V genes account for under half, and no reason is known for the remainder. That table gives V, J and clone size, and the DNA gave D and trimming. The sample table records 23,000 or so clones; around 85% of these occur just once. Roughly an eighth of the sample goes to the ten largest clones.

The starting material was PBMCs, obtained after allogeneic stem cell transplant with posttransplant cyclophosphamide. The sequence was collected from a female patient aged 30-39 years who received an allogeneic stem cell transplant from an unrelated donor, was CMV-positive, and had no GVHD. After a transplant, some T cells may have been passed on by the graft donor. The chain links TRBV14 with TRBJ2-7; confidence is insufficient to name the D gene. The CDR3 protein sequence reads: CASSQDFMTGSYEQYF. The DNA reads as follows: TGTGCCAGCAGCCAAGACTTTATGACGGGCTCCTACGAGCAGTACTTC.